The TCR beta chain described here comes from a study of CD8 T cells in ankylosing spondylitis. Study results and limitations: About 8 highly homologous variants made up a TCR beta motif that seemed to typify ankylosing spondylitis blood. Clones linked to the disease showed a CD8+ phenotype. They occurred at relatively low frequencies in peripheral blood. Enrichment of disease-linked clones was reportedly significant in matched ankylosing spondylitis synovial fluid.

The V end was cut by 9 bases, the J end by 4 bases, with 21 bases between. CDR3 length equals 16 residues. One entry per CDR3 protein, called by TCRdb with MiXCR from the 5' RACE reads. The table includes 470,000 or so distinct CDR3 sequences, roughly 26% detected once. Comment on this clonotype: Its target is unknown.

V and J are TRBV12-3 or TRBV12-4 and TRBJ2-2; weak D call: TRBD2 (5 bases). This receptor was taken from a male donor with ankylosing spondylitis. Material for sequencing was blood, either unsorted or a sorted T cell fraction (not recorded which). The CDR3 loop is CASVRSAGTSTGELFF. DNA for the CDR3: TGTGCCAGTGTCCGTTCGGCGGGCACTAGCACCGGGGAGCTGTTTTTT.